This TCR beta chain was retrieved from a study of OX40 agonist ivuxolimab in advanced cancers. CDR3 length: 14 amino acids. Trimming removed 0 bases at V and 0 bases at J, with 4 bases between. The germline CDR1 and CDR2 sequences are SGHRS and YFSETQ. Clones were read by immunoSEQ multiplex PCR, and TCRdb kept only the in-frame ones, dropping some. The sample lists about 18,000 clones; 67% were seen once. This specimen was CD4+ or CD8+ T cells sorted from blood, taken in a trial of the OX40 agonist ivuxolimab. V and J are TRBV5-1 and TRBJ2-1; D unclear. The receptor's source is an adult with an advanced solid tumor such as melanoma, head and neck, liver or kidney cancer. Here the CDR3 DNA reads TGCGCCAGCAGCTTGGAAGGCTCCTACAATGAGCAGTTCTTC. It yields the protein CASSLEGSYNEQFF.